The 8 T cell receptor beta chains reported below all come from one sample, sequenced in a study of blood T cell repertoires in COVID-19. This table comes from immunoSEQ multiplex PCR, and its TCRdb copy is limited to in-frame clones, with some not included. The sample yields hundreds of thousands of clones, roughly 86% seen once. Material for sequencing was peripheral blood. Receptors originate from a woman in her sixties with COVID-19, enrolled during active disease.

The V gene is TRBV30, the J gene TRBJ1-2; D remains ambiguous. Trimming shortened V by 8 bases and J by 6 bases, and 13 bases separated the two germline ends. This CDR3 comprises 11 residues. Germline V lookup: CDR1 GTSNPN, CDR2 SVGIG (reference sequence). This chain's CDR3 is CAAAAENGYTF. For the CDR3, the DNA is TGTGCCGCCGCAGCGGAAAATGGCTACACCTTC. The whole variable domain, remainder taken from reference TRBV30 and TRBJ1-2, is SQTIHQWPATLVQPVGSPLSLECTVEGTSNPNLYWYRQAAGRGLQLLFYSVGIGQISSEVPQNLSASRPQDRQFILSSKKLLLSDSGFYLCAAAAENGYTFGSGTRLTVV.

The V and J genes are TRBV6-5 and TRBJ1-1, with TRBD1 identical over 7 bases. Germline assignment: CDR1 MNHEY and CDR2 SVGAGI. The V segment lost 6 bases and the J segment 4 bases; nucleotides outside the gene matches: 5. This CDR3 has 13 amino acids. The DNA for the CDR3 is TGTGCCAGCAGATTAGGGGGCGGCACTGAAGCTTTCTTT. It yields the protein CASRLGGGTEAFF.

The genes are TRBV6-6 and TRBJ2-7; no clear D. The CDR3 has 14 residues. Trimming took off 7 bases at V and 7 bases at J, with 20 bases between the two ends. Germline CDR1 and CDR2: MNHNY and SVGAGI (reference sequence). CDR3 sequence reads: CASIPQVGQGEQYF. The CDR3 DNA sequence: TGTGCCAGCATCCCGCAGGTGGGTCAAGGTGAGCAGTACTTC.

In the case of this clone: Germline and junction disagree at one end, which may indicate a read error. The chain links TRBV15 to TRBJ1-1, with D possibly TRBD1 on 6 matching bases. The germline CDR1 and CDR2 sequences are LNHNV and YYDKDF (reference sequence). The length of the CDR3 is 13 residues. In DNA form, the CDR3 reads TGTGCCACCCGCAGGACAGTGAACACTGAAGCTTTCTTT. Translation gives CATRRTVNTEAFF.

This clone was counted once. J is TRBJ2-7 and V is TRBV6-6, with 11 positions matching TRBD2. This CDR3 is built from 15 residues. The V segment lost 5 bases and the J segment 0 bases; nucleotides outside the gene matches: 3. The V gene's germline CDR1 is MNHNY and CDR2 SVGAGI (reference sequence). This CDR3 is CASSTTSGGSYEQYF. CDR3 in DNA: TGTGCCAGCAGTACTACTAGCGGGGGCTCCTACGAGCAGTACTTC.

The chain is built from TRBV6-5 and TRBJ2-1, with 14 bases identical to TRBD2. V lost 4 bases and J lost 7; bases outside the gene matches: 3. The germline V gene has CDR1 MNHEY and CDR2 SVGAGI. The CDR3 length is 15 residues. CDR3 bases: TGTGCCAGCAGTTGGACTAGCGGGGGGTATAATGAGCAGTTCTTC. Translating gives CASSWTSGGYNEQFF.

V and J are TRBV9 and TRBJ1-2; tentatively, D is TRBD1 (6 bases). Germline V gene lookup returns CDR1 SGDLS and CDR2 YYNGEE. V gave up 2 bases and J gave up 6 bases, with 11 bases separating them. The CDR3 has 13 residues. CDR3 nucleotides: TGTGCCAGCAGCGTCGGACAGCGCCATGGCTACACCTTC. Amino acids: CASSVGQRHGYTF. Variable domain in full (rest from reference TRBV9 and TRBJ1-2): DSGVTQTPKHLITATGQRVTLRCSPRSGDLSVYWYQQSLDQGLQFLIQYYNGEERAKGNILERFSAQQFPDLHSELNLSSLELGDSALYFCASSVGQRHGYTFGSGTRLTVV.

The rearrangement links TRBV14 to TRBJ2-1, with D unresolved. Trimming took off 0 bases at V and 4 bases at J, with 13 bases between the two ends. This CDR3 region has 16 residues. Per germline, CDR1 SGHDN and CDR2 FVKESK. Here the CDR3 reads CASSQENLPFYNEQFF. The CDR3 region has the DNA TGTGCCAGCAGCCAAGAAAACCTACCGTTTTACAATGAGCAGTTCTTC. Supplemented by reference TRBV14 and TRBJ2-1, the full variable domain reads EAGVTQFPSHSVIEKGQTVTLRCDPISGHDNLYWYRRVMGKEIKFLLHFVKESKQDESGMPNNRFLAERTGGTYSTLKVQPAELEDSGVYFCASSQENLPFYNEQFFGPGTRLTVL.